This T cell receptor beta chain was retrieved from a study of Ad26.COV2.S vaccination and SARS-CoV-2 variants. Regarding treatment: roughly 19 received Ad26.COV2.S at low or high dose, single or two shots; 5 received placebo; per-sample allocation not given. Sampling was performed 63 days after the first vaccine or placebo injection. The CDR3 contains 15 residues. V dropped 3 bases and J dropped 2 bases, with 16 bases sitting between them. Germline-derived CDR1 and CDR2 are GTSNPN and SVGIG (reference sequence). Assay used: immunoSEQ multiplex PCR; TCRdb lists only in-frame clones, some missing. Found here are more than 300,000 clones, roughly 80% of them singletons; the top ten hold 2% to 2.5%.

The receptor comes from a person between 18 and 65 years old who received the Ad26.COV2.S COVID-19 vaccine or a placebo. Sequenced material: peripheral blood, taken in a trial of Ad26.COV2.S vaccine versus placebo. The rearrangement links TRBV30 to TRBJ1-1; a weak D match, TRBD1 (5 bases). CDR3 protein: CAWSVPFGANTEAFF. In nucleotides, the CDR3 is TGTGCCTGGAGCGTCCCTTTCGGGGCCAACACTGAAGCTTTCTTT. Together with reference TRBV30 and TRBJ1-1, the CDR3 gives the full variable domain: SQTIHQWPATLVQPVGSPLSLECTVEGTSNPNLYWYRQAAGRGLQLLFYSVGIGQISSEVPQNLSASRPQDRQFILSSKKLLLSDSGFYLCAWSVPFGANTEAFFGQGTRLTVV.